What follows describes a single T cell receptor (beta chain). The data stem from a study of OX40 agonist ivuxolimab in advanced cancers. Germline CDR1 and CDR2: SGHAT and FQNNGV. V shed 5 bases, J shed 2 bases, and the junction held 4 bases outside the gene matches. This CDR3 region has 15 residues. Some clones are missing from TCRdb's copy, which holds only in-frame ones; the method was immunoSEQ multiplex PCR. The table records roughly 70,000 clones, roughly 90% of them present only once. This clonotype originated in an adult with an advanced solid tumor such as melanoma, head and neck, liver or kidney cancer. The V call is TRBV11-2, the J call TRBJ1-5, with TRBD1 matching 9 bases. The sample here was CD4+ or CD8+ T cells sorted from blood, taken in a trial of the OX40 agonist ivuxolimab. The CDR3 region is CASSEQGAGNQPQHF. DNA of the CDR3: TGTGCCAGCAGCGAACAGGGGGCAGGCAATCAGCCCCAGCATTTT.